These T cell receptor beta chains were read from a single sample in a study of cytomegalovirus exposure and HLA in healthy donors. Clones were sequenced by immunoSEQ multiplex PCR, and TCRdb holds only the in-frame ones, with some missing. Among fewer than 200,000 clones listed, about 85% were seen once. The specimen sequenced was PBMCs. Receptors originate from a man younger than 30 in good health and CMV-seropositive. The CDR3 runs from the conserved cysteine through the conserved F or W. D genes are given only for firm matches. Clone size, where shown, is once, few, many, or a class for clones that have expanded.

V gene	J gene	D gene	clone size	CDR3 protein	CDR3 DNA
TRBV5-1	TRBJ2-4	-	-	CASSLEGLEGIQYF	TGCGCCAGCAGCTTGGAGGGCTTAGAGGGCATTCAGTACTTC
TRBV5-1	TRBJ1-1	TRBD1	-	CASSVTGTANTEAFF	TGCGCCAGCAGCGTTACCGGGACAGCGAACACTGAAGCTTTCTTT
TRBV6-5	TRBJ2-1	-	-	CASSYSNSLEQFF	TGTGCCAGCAGTTACTCGAACAGTCTCGAGCAGTTCTTC
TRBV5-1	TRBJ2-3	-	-	CASKGFVGTDTQYF	TGCGCCAGCAAGGGGTTTGTGGGCACAGATACGCAGTATTTT
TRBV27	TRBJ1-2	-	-	CLGQFSYGYTF	TGCCTAGGACAGTTTAGCTATGGCTACACCTTC
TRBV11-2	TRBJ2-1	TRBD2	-	CASSLVSGWTSGNNEQFF	TGTGCCAGCAGCTTAGTTTCTGGTTGGACTAGCGGAAACAATGAGCAGTTCTTC
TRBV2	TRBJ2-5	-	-	CASGRETQYF	TGTGCCAGCGGCCGAGAGACCCAGTACTTC
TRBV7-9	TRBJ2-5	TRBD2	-	CASSFGLAFQETQYF	TGTGCCAGCAGCTTCGGACTAGCCTTCCAAGAGACCCAGTACTTC
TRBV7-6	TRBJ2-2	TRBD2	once	CASSLDAGGPATGELFF	TGTGCCAGCAGCTTAGATGCGGGGGGGCCTGCCACCGGGGAGCTGTTTTTT
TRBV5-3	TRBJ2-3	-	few	CASSNGFSLRYF	TGTGCCAGCAGCAATGGCTTCTCCCTTCGGTATTTT
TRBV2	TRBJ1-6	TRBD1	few	CASITGQTNSPLHF	TGTGCCAGCATCACGGGACAGACTAATTCACCCCTCCACTTT
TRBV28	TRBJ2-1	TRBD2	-	CASSTPLAGEGNEQFF	TGTGCCAGCAGTACCCCACTAGCGGGAGAGGGCAATGAGCAGTTCTTC
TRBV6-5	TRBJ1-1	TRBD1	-	CASSEPQQGAFF	TGTGCCAGCAGTGAACCTCAACAGGGGGCTTTCTTT
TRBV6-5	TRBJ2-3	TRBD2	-	CASSRTSGRQDTQYF	TGTGCCAGCAGTCGGACTAGCGGGAGACAAGATACGCAGTATTTT
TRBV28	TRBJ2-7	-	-	CASSLISYEQYF	TGTGCCAGCAGTTTAATCAGCTACGAGCAGTACTTC
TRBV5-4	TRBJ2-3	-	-	CASSLDSFRSSLTDTQYF	TGTGCCAGCAGCTTGGATTCGTTCAGGTCAAGTCTCACAGATACGCAGTATTTT
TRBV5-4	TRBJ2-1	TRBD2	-	CASSYHSGGADSYNEQFF	TGTGCCAGCAGCTATCATAGCGGGGGGGCTGACTCCTACAATGAGCAGTTCTTC
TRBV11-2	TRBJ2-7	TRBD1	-	CASSRPGTVGSYEQYF	TGTGCCAGCAGCCGCCCCGGGACAGTGGGATCCTACGAGCAGTACTTC
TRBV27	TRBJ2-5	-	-	CASSSNSQGRKTQYF	TGTGCCAGCAGCTCCAACTCACAGGGAAGGAAGACCCAGTACTTC
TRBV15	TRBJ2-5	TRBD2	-	CATSRGGGRETQYF	TGTGCCACCAGCAGAGGCGGGGGTCGGGAGACCCAGTACTTC
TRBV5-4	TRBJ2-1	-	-	CASSSIIRDNREQFF	TGTGCCAGCAGCTCCATTATCCGGGACAATCGTGAGCAGTTCTTC
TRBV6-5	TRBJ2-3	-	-	CASSLAALTDTQYF	TGTGCCAGCAGCCTAGCAGCCCTCACAGATACGCAGTATTTT
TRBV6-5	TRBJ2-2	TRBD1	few	CASSYPGQGNTGELFF	TGTGCCAGCAGTTACCCGGGACAGGGAAACACCGGGGAGCTGTTTTTT
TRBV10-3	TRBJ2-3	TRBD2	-	CAISESAGGPSGTDTQYF	TGTGCCATCAGTGAGTCTGCGGGAGGGCCATCGGGCACAGATACGCAGTATTTT
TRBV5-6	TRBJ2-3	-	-	CASSFDSVSLYF	TGTGCCAGCAGCTTTGACTCCGTAAGTCTGTATTTT
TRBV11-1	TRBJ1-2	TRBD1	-	CASSLRTGYGYTF	TGTGCCAGCAGCTTGAGGACAGGCTATGGCTACACCTTC
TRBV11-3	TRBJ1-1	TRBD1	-	CASGQGVYTEAFF	TGTGCCAGCGGCCAGGGGGTGTACACTGAAGCTTTCTTT
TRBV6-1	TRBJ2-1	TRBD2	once	CASRPGLAGYNEQFF	TGTGCCAGCAGACCAGGACTAGCGGGGTACAATGAGCAGTTCTTC
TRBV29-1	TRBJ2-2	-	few	CSVVEASGELFF	TGCAGCGTTGTAGAGGCATCTGGGGAGCTGTTTTTT
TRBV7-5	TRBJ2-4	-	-	CARWEAGRYGTKNIQYF	TGTGCCAGGTGGGAGGCAGGGCGATATGGAACCAAAAACATTCAGTACTTC
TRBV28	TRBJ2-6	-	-	CASSLRQGYGANVLTF	TGTGCCAGCAGTTTAAGGCAGGGTTATGGGGCCAACGTCCTGACTTTC
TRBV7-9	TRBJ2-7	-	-	CASSLDSITYEQYF	TGTGCCAGCAGCTTAGACTCCATCACCTACGAGCAGTACTTC
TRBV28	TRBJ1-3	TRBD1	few	CASSPLDREAGNTIYF	TGTGCCAGCAGTCCCTTGGACAGGGAGGCTGGAAACACCATATATTTT
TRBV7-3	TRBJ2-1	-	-	CASSLEGYGYNEQFF	TGTGCCAGCAGCTTAGAGGGCTACGGCTACAATGAGCAGTTCTTC
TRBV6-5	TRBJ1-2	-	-	CASSASFQGYGYTF	TGTGCCAGCAGCGCGAGTTTCCAGGGCTATGGCTACACCTTC
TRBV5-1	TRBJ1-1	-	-	CASSLGGRAQAFF	TGCGCCAGCAGCTTGGGAGGGAGGGCCCAAGCTTTCTTT
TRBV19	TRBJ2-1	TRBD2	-	CASSIERGTYNEQFF	TGTGCCAGTAGTATAGAGCGGGGGACCTACAATGAGCAGTTCTTC
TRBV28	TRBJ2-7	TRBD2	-	CASSISGGSSYEQYF	TGTGCCAGCAGTATTAGCGGGGGAAGCTCCTACGAGCAGTACTTC
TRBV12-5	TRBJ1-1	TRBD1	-	CASGWGTGTAFF	TGTGCTAGTGGTTGGGGGACAGGGACGGCTTTCTTT
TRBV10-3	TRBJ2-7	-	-	CAISDRATYEQYF	TGTGCCATCAGTGACAGGGCGACCTACGAGCAGTACTTC
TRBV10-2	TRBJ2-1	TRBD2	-	CASSYPGLAPYNEQFF	TGCGCCAGCAGCTATCCGGGACTAGCTCCCTACAATGAGCAGTTCTTC
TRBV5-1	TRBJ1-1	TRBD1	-	CASSLADRGTEAFF	TGCGCCAGCAGCTTGGCCGACAGGGGCACTGAAGCTTTCTTT
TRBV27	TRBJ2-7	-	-	CASSIRHLGSYEQYF	TGTGCCAGCAGCATACGGCATCTAGGATCCTACGAGCAGTACTTC
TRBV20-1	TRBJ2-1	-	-	CSVLVSEQFF	TGCAGTGTACTAGTCAGTGAGCAGTTCTTC
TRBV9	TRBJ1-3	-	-	CASSGERGYSGNTIYF	TGTGCCAGCAGCGGAGAACGCGGGTATAGTGGAAACACCATATATTTT
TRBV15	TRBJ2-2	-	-	CATSRERTNRGGELFF	TGTGCCACCAGCAGGGAGAGGACGAATCGGGGGGGGGAGCTGTTTTTT
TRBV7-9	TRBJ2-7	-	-	CASSPPGSSYEQYF	TGTGCCAGCAGCCCTCCCGGGAGCTCCTACGAGCAGTACTTC
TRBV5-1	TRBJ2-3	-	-	CASSPGERRGTDTQYF	TGCGCCAGCAGCCCCGGCGAGAGGCGGGGCACAGATACGCAGTATTTT
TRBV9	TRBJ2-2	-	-	CASSVSISRELFF	TGTGCCAGCAGCGTGAGCATCTCGCGGGAGCTGTTTTTT
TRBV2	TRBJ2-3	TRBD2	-	CASSSGESSTDTQYF	TGTGCCAGCTCAAGCGGGGAATCTAGCACAGATACGCAGTATTTT
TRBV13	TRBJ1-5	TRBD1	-	CASSLGQGARQPQHF	TGTGCCAGCAGCTTGGGACAGGGGGCCCGGCAGCCCCAGCATTTT
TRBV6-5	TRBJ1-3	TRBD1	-	CASSRDRVGNTIYF	TGTGCCAGCAGCCGGGACAGGGTCGGAAACACCATATATTTT
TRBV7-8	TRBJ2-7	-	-	CASTALSSYEQYF	TGTGCCAGCACCGCTTTGAGCTCCTACGAGCAGTACTTC
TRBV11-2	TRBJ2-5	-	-	CASSSQTSTSKETQYF	TGTGCCAGCAGCTCCCAGACAAGTACATCGAAAGAGACCCAGTACTTC
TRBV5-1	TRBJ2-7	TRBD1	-	CASRNDRGLSYEQYF	TGCGCCAGCAGAAACGACAGGGGGCTGTCCTACGAGCAGTACTTC
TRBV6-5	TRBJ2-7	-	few	CASSYGTGGSYEQYF	TGTGCCAGCAGTTATGGTACAGGTGGCTCCTACGAGCAGTACTTC
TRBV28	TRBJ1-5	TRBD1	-	CASHRDRKPYSNQPQHF	TGTGCCAGCCACCGGGACAGGAAACCGTATAGCAATCAGCCCCAGCATTTT
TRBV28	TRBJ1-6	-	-	CASTTGQINSPLHF	TGTGCCAGCACCACTGGACAGATCAATTCACCCCTCCACTTT
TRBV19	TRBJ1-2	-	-	CASVNGGLGGYTF	TGTGCCAGTGTTAACGGGGGTCTGGGCGGCTACACCTTC
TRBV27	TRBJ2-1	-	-	CASSSSNLILEGNEQFF	TGTGCCAGCAGTTCCTCAAACCTCATTCTAGAGGGCAATGAGCAGTTCTTC